A selection of T cell receptor beta chains follows, all from one sample in a study of CD8 T cells in ankylosing spondylitis. TCRdb passed the 5' RACE reads through MiXCR, listing each CDR3 protein once. Of around 250,000 distinct CDR3 sequences detected, 15% to 20% appear once; the ten largest clones hold around 30%. The specimen sequenced was blood, either unsorted or a sorted T cell fraction (not recorded which). These receptors were obtained from a male donor with ankylosing spondylitis or in good health (not recorded which). The CDR3 runs from the conserved cysteine through the conserved F or W. A D gene is named only where the DNA matches it firmly. The listing skips clone size in some rows; elsewhere it reads once, few, many or a size class.

V gene	J gene	D gene	clone size	CDR3 length	CDR3 DNA	CDR3 protein
TRBV29-1	TRBJ2-7	.	many	15	TGCAGCGTTGAAGATGGGTCGGAGCGCCCCTACGAGCAGTACTTC	CSVEDGSERPYEQYF
TRBV4-3	TRBJ2-1	TRBD1	.	17	TGCGCCAGCAGCCAAGAACGCGGGGGGACAGGGGTCTATGAGCAGTTCTTC	CASSQERGGTGVYEQFF
TRBV12-3/TRBV12-4	TRBJ2-2	.	.	16	TGTGCCAGCAGTCTCGCCGGGACCGCGAACACCGGGGAGCTGTTTTTT	CASSLAGTANTGELFF
TRBV15	TRBJ2-2	.	few	14	TGTGCCACCAGCAGCTATGGGGACGCCGGGGAGCTGTTTTTT	CATSSYGDAGELFF
TRBV10-3	TRBJ2-2	TRBD2	.	16	TGTGCCATCAGGACTAGCGGGAGCCCCGTCACCGGGGAGCTGTTTTTT	CAIRTSGSPVTGELFF
TRBV5-1	TRBJ2-5	TRBD2	few	15	TGCGCCAGCAGCTTGGGTCTCGGGGGGGAAGAGACCCAGTACTTC	CASSLGLGGEETQYF
TRBV5-1	TRBJ1-3	.	few	15	TGCGCCAGCAGTTCGGAAGGCAGGGCTGGAAACACCATATATTTT	CASSSEGRAGNTIYF
TRBV27	TRBJ1-2	TRBD1	few	14	TGTGCCAGCAGTTTAAGGCAGGGGGCGCGCGGCTACACCTTC	CASSLRQGARGYTF
TRBV5-1	TRBJ1-1	TRBD1	.	16	TGCGCCAGCAGCTTGGAACCAGGGGGCTCGGGCACTGAAGCTTTCTTT	CASSLEPGGSGTEAFF
TRBV13	TRBJ2-6	.	.	15	TGTGCCAGCAGCTTAGGGGCAGGGGAGGCCAACGTCCTGACTTTC	CASSLGAGEANVLTF
TRBV27	TRBJ1-1	TRBD1	.	14	TGTGCCAGCAGTTTATTCACAGGGGACACTGAAGCTTTCTTT	CASSLFTGDTEAFF
TRBV12-3/TRBV12-4	TRBJ1-2	.	.	13	TGTGCCAGCAGTTCTGGGGCCAACTATGGCTACACCTTC	CASSSGANYGYTF
TRBV6-2/TRBV6-3	TRBJ2-1	.	.	15	TGTGCCAGCAGTTACACGGACTGGGGTGGGAATGAGCAGTTCTTC	CASSYTDWGGNEQFF
TRBV7-9	TRBJ2-7	.	medium-sized	14	TGTGCCAGCAGCCTCCGGGACTCCTCCTACGAGCAGTACTTC	CASSLRDSSYEQYF
TRBV7-6	TRBJ2-5	TRBD2	few	16	TGTGCCAGCAGCTTAGGACTAGCGGGAGTTCGCGAGACCCAGTACTTC	CASSLGLAGVRETQYF
TRBV4-1	TRBJ2-2	TRBD2	.	14	TGCGCCAGCTCAAACGGGGGGAGCTATCGGGAGCTGTTTTTT	CASSNGGSYRELFF
TRBV10-2	TRBJ1-1	.	.	11	TGCGCCAGCACTTTCAGGGAGGAAGCTTTCTTT	CASTFREEAFF
TRBV11-2	TRBJ2-7	.	few	13	TGTGCCAGCAGCTTAGATATACTATGGGAGCAGTACTTC	CASSLDILWEQYF
TRBV9	TRBJ2-1	TRBD2	many	17	TGTGCCAGCAGCAAGGACTCAGCGGGAGGGCCCTACAATGAGCAGTTCTTC	CASSKDSAGGPYNEQFF
TRBV24-1	TRBJ2-1	TRBD1	few	16	TGTGCCACCAGTGATTTCGGACAGGCCTCCTACAATGAGCAGTTCTTC	CATSDFGQASYNEQFF
TRBV4-3	TRBJ2-1	TRBD2	few	17	TGCGCCAGCAGCCAAGATAGTCAGCGGGATATGTTCGGTGAGCAGTTCTTC	CASSQDSQRDMFGEQFF
TRBV10-3	TRBJ2-5	TRBD2	few	16	TGTGCCATCAGTTATGGAGATAGCGGGAGGACGGAGACCCAGTACTTC	CAISYGDSGRTETQYF
TRBV27	TRBJ2-1	.	many	13	TGTGCCAGCAGTCTTACAGGGTCAAAGGAGCAGTTCTTC	CASSLTGSKEQFF
TRBV6-2/TRBV6-3	TRBJ2-3	.	.	18	TGTGCCAGCAGCCAGCGCTACAGCTCCCTGCCGTTCACAGATACGCAGTATTTT	CASSQRYSSLPFTDTQYF
TRBV7-6	TRBJ2-1	.	few	15	TGTGCCAGCAGCCCCTCTTACTCAGGCGTGGATGAGCAGTTCTTC	CASSPSYSGVDEQFF
TRBV5-1	TRBJ2-1	TRBD2	few	15	TGCGCCAGCAGCCCGGGACTAGCGGGAGCGGGGGAGCAGTTCTTC	CASSPGLAGAGEQFF
TRBV3-1	TRBJ1-1	.	.	14	TGTGCCAGCAGCCAAGATGTGGCGAACACTGAAGCTTTCTTT	CASSQDVANTEAFF
TRBV5-1	TRBJ2-7	TRBD1	many	14	TGCGCCAGCAGCTTGGACAGGGGATCCTACGAGCAGTACTTC	CASSLDRGSYEQYF
TRBV7-9	TRBJ2-4	TRBD1	few	17	TGTGCCAGCAGCTCTGCTGGGACAGGGATAGCCAAAAACATTCAGTACTTC	CASSSAGTGIAKNIQYF
TRBV27	TRBJ2-7	TRBD2	few	15	TGTGCCACCAGAAGTACTAGCGGGAGGCTCAACGAGCAGTACTTC	CATRSTSGRLNEQYF
TRBV4-1	TRBJ2-1	TRBD2	few	20	TGCGCCAGCAGCCTCCCCCTGAGGGGGGCATCTAGCGGGAGCTTCAATGAGCAGTTCTTC	CASSLPLRGASSGSFNEQFF
TRBV7-9	TRBJ2-1	TRBD2	few	15	TGTGCCAGCAGCTTAGTAAGCGGGAGTAGGAATGAGCAGTTCTTC	CASSLVSGSRNEQFF
TRBV6-2/TRBV6-3	TRBJ2-1	TRBD1	few	15	TGTGCCAGCACACATTTGCAGGGGGCGAGGGATGAGCAGTTCTTC	CASTHLQGARDEQFF
TRBV29-1	TRBJ2-7	TRBD1	.	12	TGCAGCGTTCAGACAGGGACCTACGAGCAGTACTTC	CSVQTGTYEQYF
TRBV10-3	TRBJ2-5	.	.	14	TGTGCCATCAGTGATGCAAGCAGGGAAAAGACCCAGTACTTC	CAISDASREKTQYF
TRBV6-5	TRBJ1-1	.	.	16	TGTGCCAGCAGTTACTCGCTCGATCAGGGAAACACTGAAGCTTTCTTT	CASSYSLDQGNTEAFF
TRBV27	TRBJ2-3	.	few	16	TGTGCCAGCAGTTTTTTTGGGGGGGGACACACAGATACGCAGTATTTT	CASSFFGGGHTDTQYF
TRBV6-1	TRBJ2-2	TRBD2	few	19	TGTGCCAGCAGTGATCAACCCCGGGGGGGGACCCTTAACACCGGGGAGCTGTTTTTT	CASSDQPRGGTLNTGELFF
TRBV2	TRBJ2-7	.	few	17	TGTGCCAGCAGTGAATTTTTGCTAGCCGATAGCTCCTACGAGCAGTACTTC	CASSEFLLADSSYEQYF
TRBV20-1	TRBJ1-1	.	many	13	TGCAGTGCCGAGGGGATGGGAAACACTGAAGCTTTCTTT	CSAEGMGNTEAFF
TRBV11-2	TRBJ2-7	TRBD1	many	17	TGTGCCAGCAGCTTCCTCCTGGGACAGGGGGCCGACTACGAGCAGTACTTC	CASSFLLGQGADYEQYF
TRBV4-1	TRBJ2-7	.	.	13	TGCGCCAGCACGGGACCCCTGGGGTACGAGCAGTACTTC	CASTGPLGYEQYF